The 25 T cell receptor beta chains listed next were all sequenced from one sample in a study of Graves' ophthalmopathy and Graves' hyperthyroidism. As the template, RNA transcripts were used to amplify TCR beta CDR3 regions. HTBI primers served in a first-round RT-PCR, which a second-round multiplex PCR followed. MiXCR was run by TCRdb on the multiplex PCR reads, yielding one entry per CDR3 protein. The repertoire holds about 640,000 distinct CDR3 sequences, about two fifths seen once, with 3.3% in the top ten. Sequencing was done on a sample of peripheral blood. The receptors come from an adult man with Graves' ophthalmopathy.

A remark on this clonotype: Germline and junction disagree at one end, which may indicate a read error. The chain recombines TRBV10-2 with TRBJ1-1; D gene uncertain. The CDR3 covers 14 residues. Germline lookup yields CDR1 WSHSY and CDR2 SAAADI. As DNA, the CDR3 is TGTGCCAACAGTTACGCGTTGGGGAACACTGAAGCTTTCTTT. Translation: CANSYALGNTEAFF.

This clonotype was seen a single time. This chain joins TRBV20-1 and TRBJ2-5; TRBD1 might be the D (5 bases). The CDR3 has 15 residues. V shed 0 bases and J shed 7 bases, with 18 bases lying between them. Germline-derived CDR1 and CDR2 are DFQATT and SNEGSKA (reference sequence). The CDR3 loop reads CSARDSAPLRGTQYF. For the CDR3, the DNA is TGCAGTGCTAGAGATTCGGCGCCCCTAAGGGGGACCCAGTACTTC.

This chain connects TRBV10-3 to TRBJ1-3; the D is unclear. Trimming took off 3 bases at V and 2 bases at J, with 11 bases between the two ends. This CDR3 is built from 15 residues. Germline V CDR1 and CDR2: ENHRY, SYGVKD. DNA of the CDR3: TGTGCCATCAGTGAAGGGATCCGGGCTGGAAACACCATATATTTT. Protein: CAISEGIRAGNTIYF.

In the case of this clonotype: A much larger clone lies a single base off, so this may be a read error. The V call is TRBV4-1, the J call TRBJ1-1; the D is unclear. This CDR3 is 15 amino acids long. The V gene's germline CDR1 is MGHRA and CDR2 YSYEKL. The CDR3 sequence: CVSSPDSTLNTEAFF. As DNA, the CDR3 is TGCGTCAGCAGCCCAGATTCTACCTTGAACACTGAAGCTTTCTTT.

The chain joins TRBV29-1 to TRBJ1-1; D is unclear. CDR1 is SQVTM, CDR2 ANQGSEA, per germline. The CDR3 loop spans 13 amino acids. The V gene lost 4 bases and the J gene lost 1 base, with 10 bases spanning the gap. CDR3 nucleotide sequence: TGCAGCGTTGGGGGTAGCCAGAACACTGAAGCTTTCTTT. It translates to CSVGGSQNTEAFF.

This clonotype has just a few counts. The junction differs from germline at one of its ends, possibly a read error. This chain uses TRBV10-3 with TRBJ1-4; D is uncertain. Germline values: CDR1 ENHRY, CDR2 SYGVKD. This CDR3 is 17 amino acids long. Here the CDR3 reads CASSENGRITTNEKLFF. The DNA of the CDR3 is TGTGCCAGCAGTGAGAACGGACGAATAACAACTAATGAAAAACTGTTTTTT.

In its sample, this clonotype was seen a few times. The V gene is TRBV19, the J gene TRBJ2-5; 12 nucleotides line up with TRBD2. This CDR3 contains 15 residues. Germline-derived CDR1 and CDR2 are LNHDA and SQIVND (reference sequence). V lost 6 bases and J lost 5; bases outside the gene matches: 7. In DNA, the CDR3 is TGTGCCAGTAGCTCTAGCGGGGGGGCGGGGGAGACCCAGTACTTC. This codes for CASSSSGGAGETQYF.

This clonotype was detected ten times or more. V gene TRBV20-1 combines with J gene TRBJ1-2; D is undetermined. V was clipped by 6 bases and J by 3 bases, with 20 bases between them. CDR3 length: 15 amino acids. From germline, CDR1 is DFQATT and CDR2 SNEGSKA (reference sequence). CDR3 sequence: CSASRPLGGYYGYTF. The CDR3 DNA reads TGCAGTGCCTCCCGGCCTTTGGGAGGGTACTATGGCTACACCTTC.

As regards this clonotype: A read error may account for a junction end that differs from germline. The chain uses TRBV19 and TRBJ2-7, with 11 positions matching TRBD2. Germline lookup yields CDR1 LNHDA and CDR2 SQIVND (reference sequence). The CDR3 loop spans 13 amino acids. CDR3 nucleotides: TGTGCCAGTGCTAGCGGGAGGAGATACGGGCAGTACTTC. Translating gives CASASGRRYGQYF.

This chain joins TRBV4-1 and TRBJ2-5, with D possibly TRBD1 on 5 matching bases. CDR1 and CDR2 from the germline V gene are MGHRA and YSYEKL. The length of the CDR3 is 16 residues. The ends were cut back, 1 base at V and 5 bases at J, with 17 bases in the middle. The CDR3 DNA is TGCGCCAGCAGCCAAGTTGTTTCAGGGTTCGGGGAGACCCAGTACTTC. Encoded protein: CASSQVVSGFGETQYF.

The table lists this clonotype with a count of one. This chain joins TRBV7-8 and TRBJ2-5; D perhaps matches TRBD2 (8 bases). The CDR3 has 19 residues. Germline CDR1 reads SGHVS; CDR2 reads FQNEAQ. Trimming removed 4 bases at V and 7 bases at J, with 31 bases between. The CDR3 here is CASSSTRGGWDRREGTQYF. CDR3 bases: TGTGCCAGCAGCTCTACCCGGGGGGGGTGGGACAGAAGAGAAGGGACCCAGTACTTC.

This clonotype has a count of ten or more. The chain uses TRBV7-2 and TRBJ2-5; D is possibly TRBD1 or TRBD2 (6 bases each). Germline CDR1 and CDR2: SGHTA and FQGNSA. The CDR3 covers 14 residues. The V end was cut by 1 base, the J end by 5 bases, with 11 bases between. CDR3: CASSLGGAAETQYF. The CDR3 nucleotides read TGTGCCAGCAGCTTAGGGGGGGCCGCGGAGACCCAGTACTTC.

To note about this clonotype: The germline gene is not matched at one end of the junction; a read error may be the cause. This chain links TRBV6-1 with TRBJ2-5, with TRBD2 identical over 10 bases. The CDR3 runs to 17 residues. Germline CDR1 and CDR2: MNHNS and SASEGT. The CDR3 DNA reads TGTGCCAGCAGTTACAGGCTAGCGGGAGCGGGGGGAGAGGCCCAGTACTTC. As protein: CASSYRLAGAGGEAQYF.

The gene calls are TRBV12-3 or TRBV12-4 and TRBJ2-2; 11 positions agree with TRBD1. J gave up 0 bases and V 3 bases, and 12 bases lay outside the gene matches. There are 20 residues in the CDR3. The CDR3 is CASSFLLDRGRMANTGELFF. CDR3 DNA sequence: TGTGCCAGCAGTTTTTTGCTGGACAGGGGGCGCATGGCGAACACCGGGGAGCTGTTTTTT.

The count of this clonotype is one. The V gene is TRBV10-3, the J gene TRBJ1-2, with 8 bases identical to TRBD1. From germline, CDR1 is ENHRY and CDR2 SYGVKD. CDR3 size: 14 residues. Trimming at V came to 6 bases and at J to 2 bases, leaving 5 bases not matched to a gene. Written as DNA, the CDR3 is TGTGCCATCAGCCGGACAGGGCACAACTATGGCTACACCTTC. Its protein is CAISRTGHNYGYTF.

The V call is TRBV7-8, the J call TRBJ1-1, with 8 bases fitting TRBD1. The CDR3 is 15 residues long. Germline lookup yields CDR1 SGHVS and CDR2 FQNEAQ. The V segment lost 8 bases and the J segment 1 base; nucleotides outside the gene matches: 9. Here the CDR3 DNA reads TGTGCCAGCCAAGGTAACGGACAGGGGAACACTGAAGCTTTCTTT. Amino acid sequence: CASQGNGQGNTEAFF. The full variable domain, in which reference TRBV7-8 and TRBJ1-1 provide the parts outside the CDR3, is GAGVSQSPRYKVAKRGQDVALRCDPISGHVSLFWYQQALGQGPEFLTYFQNEAQLDKSGLPSDRFFAERPEGSVSTLKIQRTQQEDSAVYLCASQGNGQGNTEAFFGQGTRLTVV.

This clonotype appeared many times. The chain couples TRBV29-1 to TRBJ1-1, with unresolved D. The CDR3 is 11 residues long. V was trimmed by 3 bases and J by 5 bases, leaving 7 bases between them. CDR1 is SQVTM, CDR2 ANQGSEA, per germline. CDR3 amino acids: CSVDPGTEAFF. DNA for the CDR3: TGCAGCGTTGACCCCGGAACTGAAGCTTTCTTT.

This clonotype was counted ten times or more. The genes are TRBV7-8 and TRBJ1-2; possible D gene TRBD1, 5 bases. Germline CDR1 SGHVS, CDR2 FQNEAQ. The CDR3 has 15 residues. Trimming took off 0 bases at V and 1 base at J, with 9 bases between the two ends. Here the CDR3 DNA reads TGTGCCAGCAGCTTAGCCTCAGGGCTTAACTATGGCTACACCTTC. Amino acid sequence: CASSLASGLNYGYTF.

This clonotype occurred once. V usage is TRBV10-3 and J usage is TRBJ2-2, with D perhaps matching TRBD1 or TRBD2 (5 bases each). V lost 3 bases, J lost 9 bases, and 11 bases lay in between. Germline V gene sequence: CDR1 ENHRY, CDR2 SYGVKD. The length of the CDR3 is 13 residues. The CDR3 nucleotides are TGTGCCATCAGTGACCCGGGGACGTGGGAGCTGTTTTTT. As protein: CAISDPGTWELFF.

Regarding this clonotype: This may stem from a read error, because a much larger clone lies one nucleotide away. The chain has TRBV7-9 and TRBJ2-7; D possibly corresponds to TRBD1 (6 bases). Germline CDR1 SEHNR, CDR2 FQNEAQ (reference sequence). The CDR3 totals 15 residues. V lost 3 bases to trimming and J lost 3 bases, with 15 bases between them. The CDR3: CASSFDRKSRYEQYF. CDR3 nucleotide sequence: TGTGCCAGCAGCTTCGACAGGAAGTCTCGCTACGAGCAGTACTTC.

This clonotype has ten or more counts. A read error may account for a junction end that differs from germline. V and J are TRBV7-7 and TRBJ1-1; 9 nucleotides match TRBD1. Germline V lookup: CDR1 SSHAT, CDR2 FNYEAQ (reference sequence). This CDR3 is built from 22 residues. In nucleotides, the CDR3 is TGTGCTAGCAGCTTTTCTCCAGTAGTAGCGGACAGGACAGGGGCGGGGAGCACTGAAGCTTTCTTT. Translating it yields CASSFSPVVADRTGAGSTEAFF.

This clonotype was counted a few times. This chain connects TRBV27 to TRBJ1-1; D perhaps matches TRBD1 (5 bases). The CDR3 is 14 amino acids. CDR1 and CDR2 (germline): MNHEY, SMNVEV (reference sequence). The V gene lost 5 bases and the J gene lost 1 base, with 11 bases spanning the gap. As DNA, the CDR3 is TGTGCCAGCAGTAAACTGCAGGGGAACACTGAAGCTTTCTTT. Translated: CASSKLQGNTEAFF.

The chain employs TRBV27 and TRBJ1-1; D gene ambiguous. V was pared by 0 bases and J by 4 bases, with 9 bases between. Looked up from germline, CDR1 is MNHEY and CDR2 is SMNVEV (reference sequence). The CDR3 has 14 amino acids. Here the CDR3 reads CASSLSTAGTEAFF. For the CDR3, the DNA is TGTGCCAGCAGTTTATCGACGGCGGGCACTGAAGCTTTCTTT.

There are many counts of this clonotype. The CDR3 DNA reads as TGCGCCAGCAGCCCCGAGCTAGCGGGGGGCCGTCTTGACGAGCAGTACTTC. It translates to CASSPELAGGRLDEQYF. The V gene is TRBV4-1, the J gene TRBJ2-7; TRBD2 aligns across 11 bases. The ends lost 4 bases at V and 5 bases at J; junction bases unmatched: 13. Germline CDR1 is MGHRA and CDR2 is YSYEKL. The CDR3 sequence is 17 residues long.

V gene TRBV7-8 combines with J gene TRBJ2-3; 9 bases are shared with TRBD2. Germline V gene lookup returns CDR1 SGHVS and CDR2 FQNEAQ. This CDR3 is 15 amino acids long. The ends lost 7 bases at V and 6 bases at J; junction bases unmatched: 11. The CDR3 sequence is CASNDALAGRDTQYF. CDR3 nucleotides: TGTGCCAGCAATGACGCGCTAGCGGGACGTGATACGCAGTATTTT.